This TCR beta chain is from a study of T cell changes during pregnancy in multiple sclerosis. Repertoires were generated with immunoSEQ multiplex PCR, while TCRdb's copy carries only in-frame clones and drops some. The data contain some 27,000 clones, 89% of them singletons. The CDR3 spans 15 residues. Trimming cost V 0 bases and J 7 bases; bases outside gene matches: 2. The germline V gene has CDR1 MDHEN and CDR2 SYDVKM. This receptor was obtained from a female donor with multiple sclerosis, enrolled in a pregnancy study. Material: CD4+ T cells from peripheral blood mononuclear cells, obtained in the second trimester of pregnancy. V and J are TRBV28 and TRBJ1-6, with 8 bases matching TRBD1. DNA for the CDR3: TGTGCCAGCAGTTTATGGACAGGGGAAAATTCACCCCTCCACTTT. Translated: CASSLWTGENSPLHF.